A single sample is the source of the 5 T cell receptor beta chains below, sequenced in a study of T cell responses to AZD1222 COVID-19 vaccine (TCRdb year 2021). Library construction relied on the immunoSEQ multiplex PCR assay. In TCRdb, the immuneACCESS table is reduced to in-frame sequences with V and J assigned. These tables do not hold every clone; where another copy was compared, an unresolved V gene accounts for under half, and the others remain unexplained. This sample has about 130,000 clones in its table, and around 90% of those were observed once. The ten largest make up roughly 4% of the sample. Per the publication, the time point label means: baseline before first vaccination. Specimen: peripheral blood, collected on day 0 of AZD1222 vaccination. Receptors originate from an adult in good health.

This clone was seen ten or more times. The gene calls are TRBV1 and TRBJ2-2. TRBV1 is given as a pseudogene. CDR3 length equals 16 residues. Here the CDR3 reads CTSSQGDAENTGELFF. For the CDR3, the DNA is TGCACCAGCAGCCAAGGGGACGCCGAGAACACCGGGGAGCTGTTTTTT.

The J gene is TRBJ1-4, the V gene TRBV3-1 (or the pseudogene TRBV3-2), with D perhaps matching TRBD1 (5 bases). The CDR3 totals 16 residues. V was clipped by 4 bases and J by 3 bases, with 15 bases between them. Germline assignment: CDR1 LGHDT and CDR2 YNNKEL (reference sequence). CDR3 DNA: TGTGCCAGCAGCCTCCTTGGGGGGGAGGCTAATGAAAAACTGTTTTTT. Translated, it gives CASSLLGGEANEKLFF.

The rearrangement links TRBV30 to TRBJ1-1; maybe TRBD1 (5 bases). CDR3 size: 12 residues. Germline V lookup: CDR1 GTSNPN, CDR2 SVGIG (reference sequence). Between the trimmed V and J ends, which lost 5 bases and 4 bases, there was a span of 11 bases. CDR3 region: CAWGDGLTEAFF. The DNA for the CDR3 is TGTGCCTGGGGGGACGGCCTCACTGAAGCTTTCTTT. The full variable domain, with the rest looked up from reference TRBV30 and TRBJ1-1, is SQTIHQWPATLVQPVGSPLSLECTVEGTSNPNLYWYRQAAGRGLQLLFYSVGIGQISSEVPQNLSASRPQDRQFILSSKKLLLSDSGFYLCAWGDGLTEAFFGQGTRLTVV.

The V and J genes are TRBV27 and TRBJ1-2; a possible D gene is TRBD1 (5 bases). The V and J ends lost 4 bases and 7 bases respectively, with 13 bases between them. CDR3 size: 13 residues. CDR1 is MNHEY and CDR2 is SMNVEV in the germline V gene (reference sequence). The CDR3 DNA is TGTGCCAGCAGTTGGGGCCGCTTTGGTGGCTACACCTTC. This codes for CASSWGRFGGYTF.

This sequence joins TRBV7-2 and TRBJ1-5; 8 bases fit TRBD1. The CDR3 length is 17 residues. The V gene end was trimmed by 1 base and the J gene end by 3 bases; junction bases not matched to a gene: 8. CDR1 is SGHTA and CDR2 is FQGNSA in the germline V gene. The CDR3 DNA is TGTGCCAGCAGCTTAGTGGGGACAGGAACCTTCAATCAGCCCCAGCATTTT. Translating it yields CASSLVGTGTFNQPQHF.